This TCR beta chain was sequenced during a study of cytomegalovirus exposure and HLA in healthy donors. PCR involved 60 Vbeta and 13 Jbeta primers. Here immunoSEQ multiplex PCR was the method, and the copy in TCRdb shows in-frame clones only, minus some. Of about 160,000 clones in the sample, around 81% are singletons; the top ten hold over 0.95%. Germline V gives CDR1 KGHSH, CDR2 LQKENI. This CDR3 is 18 amino acids long. The ends lost 3 bases at V and 5 bases at J; junction bases unmatched: 10. The sequenced sample consisted of PBMCs. The gene calls are TRBV18 and TRBJ2-7, with 16 bases matching TRBD2. The TCR originated in a woman aged 40 to 49 in good health and CMV-seronegative. The DNA for the CDR3 is TGTGCCAGCTCACCGCCGGGACTAGCGGGAGGGATAAGCGACGAGCAGTACTTC. Amino acid sequence: CASSPPGLAGGISDEQYF.